A selection of T cell receptor beta chains follows, all from one sample in a study of blood T cell repertoires in COVID-19. Sequencing used immunoSEQ multiplex PCR; TCRdb keeps in-frame clones, though not all of them. The table lists approximately 85,000 clones, around 84% of them singletons. Sequenced: peripheral blood. These receptors were taken from a woman aged 80 or older in a cohort sampled during active or convalescent COVID-19. Each CDR3 is given with its conserved first and last residue. The order of the fields is V gene, clone size, D gene, J gene, CDR3 DNA, CDR3 protein. D genes are given only for firm matches. Clone size is stated in some rows and not others, as once, few, many or a class when expanded.

>TRBV5-5|-|-|TRBJ1-6
TGTGCCAGCAGCTTAACACGACAGACTAATTCACCCCTCCACTTT
CASSLTRQTNSPLHF
>TRBV7-9|-|-|TRBJ1-5
TGTGCCAGCAGCCTGGGGCTCCCGGCGAGCAATCAGCCCCAGCATTTT
CASSLGLPASNQPQHF
>TRBV5-1|-|TRBD1|TRBJ2-5
TGCGCCAGCAGCCCCGACAGGGGCACCCAAGAGACCCAGTACTTC
CASSPDRGTQETQYF
>TRBV7-9|few|-|TRBJ2-4
TGTGCCAGCAGCCCCCGAGGGGGAGCCAAAAACATTCAGTACTTC
CASSPRGGAKNIQYF
>TRBV19|-|TRBD2|TRBJ2-1
TGTGCCAGTAGTAGGGGGGGAGTGCTGGGGAATGAGCAGTTCTTC
CASSRGGVLGNEQFF
>TRBV6-5|-|TRBD2|TRBJ2-7
TGTGCCAGCAGCCATCCGGGACTAGCGGGCGAGCAGTACTTC
CASSHPGLAGEQYF
>TRBV6-5|-|-|TRBJ2-5
TGTGCCAGCCATTGGCGGCACCCCCAAGAGACCCAGTACTTC
CASHWRHPQETQYF
>TRBV5-1|-|-|TRBJ1-1
TGCGCCAGCAGCTTGAGGACAGATCACACTGAAGCTTTCTTT
CASSLRTDHTEAFF
>TRBV6-5|few|-|TRBJ2-7
TGTGCCAGCAGCGCCGAAGGACACAGCCCTCAGTACTTC
CASSAEGHSPQYF
>TRBV5-1|-|-|TRBJ1-2
TGCGCCAGCAGCTTGGATTTCGATTCTAGCTGGGGCTACACCTTC
CASSLDFDSSWGYTF
>TRBV3-1/TRBV3-2|-|TRBD2|TRBJ2-3
TGTGCCAGCAGCCAAGCGACTAGCGGGAGATCAGATACGCAGTATTTT
CASSQATSGRSDTQYF
>TRBV3-1/TRBV3-2|-|TRBD1|TRBJ1-1
TGTGCCAGCAGCCAAGATTCGGGAACAGGGGGCCTAAACACTGAAGCTTTCTTT
CASSQDSGTGGLNTEAFF
>TRBV5-1|-|-|TRBJ2-5
TGCGCCAGCAGCTTGGTAACCGCGTACCAAGAGACCCAGTACTTC
CASSLVTAYQETQYF
>TRBV9|-|TRBD1|TRBJ1-3
TGTGCCAGCAGCGTCGGACAGGGAGGAGGAAACACCATATATTTT
CASSVGQGGGNTIYF
>TRBV28|once|TRBD1|TRBJ1-6
TGTGCCAGCAGGGAGGGGACAGGCGGGTCACCCCTCCACTTT
CASREGTGGSPLHF
>TRBV7-3|-|TRBD1|TRBJ1-1
TGTGCCAGCGGGCGGGGGGACAGGGATGAAGCTTTCTTT
CASGRGDRDEAFF
>TRBV2|-|TRBD1|TRBJ1-2
TGTGCCAGCAGGCGGGACAGACCAAACTATGGCTACACCTTC
CASRRDRPNYGYTF
>TRBV2|few|-|TRBJ1-4
TGTGCCAGCAGTGAAGTGCGGCGGGAAAAACTGTTTTTT
CASSEVRREKLFF
>TRBV27|few|-|TRBJ1-1
TGTGCCAGCAGTCACAGAATGAACACTGAAGCTTTCTTT
CASSHRMNTEAFF
>TRBV6-5|-|-|TRBJ1-3
TGTGCCAGCAGTCGGACAGTTCAGACTGGAAACACCATATATTTT
CASSRTVQTGNTIYF
>TRBV11-2|-|TRBD1|TRBJ1-1
TGTGCCAGCAGCTTGTGGACAGGGCTGAACACTGAAGCTTTCTTT
CASSLWTGLNTEAFF
>TRBV10-1|-|-|TRBJ2-5
TGCGCCAGCAGTGAGTCGCGGGCCCAGGAGACCCAGTACTTC
CASSESRAQETQYF
>TRBV18|-|-|TRBJ2-3
TGTGCCAGCTCACCAGGGCTCCACACAGATACGCAGTATTTT
CASSPGLHTDTQYF